The 29 T cell receptor beta chains below all came from one sample that was sequenced in a study of blood T cell repertoires in COVID-19. Sequencing used immunoSEQ multiplex PCR; TCRdb keeps in-frame clones, though not all of them. This table has 220,000 or so clones, 90% appearing once. The sequenced material came from PBMCs or T cells enriched from blood (not recorded which). These TCRs come from a man aged 45-65 years who had been exposed to COVID-19.

The gene calls are TRBV5-1 and TRBJ2-7; 12 bases fit TRBD2. This CDR3 has 14 amino acids. Per germline, CDR1 SGHRS and CDR2 YFSETQ. V lost 4 bases to trimming and J lost 3 bases; unmatched junction nucleotides: 2. The DNA of the CDR3 is TGCGCCAGCAGCCGGACTAGCGGGAACTACGAGCAGTACTTC. Its translation is CASSRTSGNYEQYF.

This clone occurred a few times. The chain has TRBV5-1 and TRBJ1-1, with TRBD1 as a possible D gene (6 bases). CDR1 and CDR2 from the germline V gene are SGHRS and YFSETQ. There are 14 residues in the CDR3. The germline V and J ends were trimmed by 3 bases and 2 bases, with 11 bases remaining between them. As DNA, the CDR3 is TGCGCCAGCAGCTCCCTACAGGGAAACACTGAAGCTTTCTTT. Its translation is CASSSLQGNTEAFF. Based on the CDR3 plus reference TRBV5-1 and TRBJ1-1, the full variable domain is KAGVTQTPRYLIKTRGQQVTLSCSPISGHRSVSWYQQTPGQGLQFLFEYFSETQRNKGNFPGRFSGRQFSNSRSEMNVSTLELGDSALYLCASSSLQGNTEAFFGQGTRLTVV.

This clone was seen a handful of times. The chain uses TRBV5-4 and TRBJ1-2; 9 bases align to TRBD1. The CDR3 runs to 15 residues. The J segment lost 4 bases and the V segment lost 4 bases, leaving 8 bases of the junction unmatched. Germline V CDR1 and CDR2: SGHNT, YYREEE (reference sequence). The CDR3 reads CASSRDRAEIYGYTF. CDR3 nucleotides: TGTGCCAGCAGCCGGGACAGGGCGGAAATCTATGGCTACACCTTC. The variable domain in full, completed from reference TRBV5-4 and TRBJ1-2, reads ETGVTQSPTHLIKTRGQQVTLRCSSQSGHNTVSWYQQALGQGPQFIFQYYREEENGRGNFPPRFSGLQFPNYSSELNVNALELDDSALYLCASSRDRAEIYGYTFGSGTRLTVV.

The chain couples TRBV18 to TRBJ1-3; 8 nucleotides agree with TRBD1. Germline CDR1 is KGHSH and CDR2 is LQKENI. The trim removed 3 bases at V and 3 bases at J, leaving 7 bases unmatched. This CDR3 contains 16 residues. The CDR3 protein is CASSPMTGVDGNTIYF. Here the CDR3 DNA reads TGTGCCAGCTCACCCATGACAGGGGTAGATGGAAACACCATATATTTT.

The CDR3 sequence is CASSLSLTGYDMNTEAFF. The CDR3 region has the DNA TGTGCCAGCAGTTTAAGTCTGACAGGGTATGACATGAACACTGAAGCTTTCTTT. This chain links TRBV28 with TRBJ1-1; 7 bases map to TRBD1. The germline CDR1 and CDR2 sequences are MDHEN and SYDVKM. V gave up 2 bases and J gave up 0 bases; unmatched junction bases: 12. The CDR3 is 18 amino acids.

This chain links TRBV12-3 or TRBV12-4 with TRBJ1-3; unclear D gene. Trimming removed 3 bases from V and 11 bases from J, with 14 bases in between. This CDR3 is 13 amino acids long. In nucleotides, the CDR3 is TGTGCCAGCAGTTTTGCTTCTGAGGGATCCATATATTTT. This codes for CASSFASEGSIYF.

There are a few counts of this clone. V is TRBV3-1 (or the pseudogene TRBV3-2) and J is TRBJ2-7; 8 bases are shared with TRBD2. Germline CDR1 and CDR2: LGHDT and YNNKEL (reference sequence). CDR3 length: 13 residues. The V segment lost 1 base and the J segment 7 bases; nucleotides outside the gene matches: 3. The chain's CDR3 is CASSQGTGGEQYF. In DNA form, the CDR3 reads TGTGCCAGCAGCCAAGGAACGGGGGGGGAGCAGTACTTC.

The V gene is TRBV5-4, the J gene TRBJ2-1; 13 bases agree with TRBD2. The CDR3 loop spans 16 amino acids. Germline loops: CDR1 SGHNT, CDR2 YYREEE (reference sequence). The V gene end was trimmed by 8 bases and the J gene end by 7 bases; junction bases not matched to a gene: 12. In DNA, the CDR3 is TGTGCCAGTCAAGCCCAGGGGACTAGCGGGGAAAATGAGCAGTTCTTC. It is translated as CASQAQGTSGENEQFF.

The chain joins TRBV29-1 to TRBJ2-3; 8 bases align to TRBD1. After removal of 4 bases from V and 7 bases from J, the junction contained 7 bases not matched to a gene. The CDR3 is 13 residues long. CDR1 and CDR2 from the germline V gene are SQVTM and ANQGSEA. CDR3 nucleotide sequence: TGCAGCGTTGTAGGACAGGGAGGATATACGCAGTATTTT. Protein sequence: CSVVGQGGYTQYF.

V gene TRBV12-5 combines with J gene TRBJ1-4; the D is unclear. The germline gives CDR1 LGHNT, CDR2 FRNRAP. The CDR3 runs to 14 residues. Trimming stripped 6 bases from V and 0 bases from J, with 8 bases between. CDR3 sequence (DNA): TGTGCTAGTGGAGCTACCGCAACTAATGAAAAACTGTTTTTT. Its translation is CASGATATNEKLFF.

This chain connects TRBV6-1 to TRBJ2-2, with D tentatively TRBD1 (5 bases). CDR3 length equals 16 residues. CDR1 and CDR2 from the germline V gene are MNHNS and SASEGT. The germline V and J ends were trimmed by 2 bases and 3 bases, with 13 bases remaining between them. Written as DNA, the CDR3 is TGTGCCAGCAGTGAATTACTCAGGGCTCACACCGGGGAGCTGTTTTTT. Its protein is CASSELLRAHTGELFF.

The chain has TRBV10-3 and TRBJ2-7; D is perhaps TRBD2 (6 bases). Trimming pared 10 bases from V and 9 bases from J, leaving 22 bases between. CDR3 size: 13 residues. Germline CDR1 reads ENHRY; CDR2 reads SYGVKD. CDR3 nucleotide sequence: TGTGCCACAGAGTTTACTCGGGGGTCGGGGCAGTACGTC. Its translation is CATEFTRGSGQYV.

V and J are TRBV5-1 and TRBJ2-6; 9 bases map to TRBD1. The CDR3 covers 19 residues. The V gene end was trimmed by 0 bases and the J gene end by 0 bases; junction bases not matched to a gene: 7. CDR1 SGHRS and CDR2 YFSETQ come from the germline V gene. The CDR3 loop is CASSLDRGRLISGANVLTF. In nucleotides, the CDR3 is TGCGCCAGCAGCTTGGACAGGGGGCGATTGATCTCTGGGGCCAACGTCCTGACTTTC.

This rearrangement joins TRBV5-1 to TRBJ2-3; unclear D gene. Trimming pared 5 bases from V and 0 bases from J, leaving 10 bases between. The germline V gene has CDR1 SGHRS and CDR2 YFSETQ. This CDR3 has 14 residues. The CDR3 reads CASRREASTDTQYF. For the CDR3, the DNA is TGCGCCAGCAGACGCGAAGCTAGCACAGATACGCAGTATTTT.

V usage is TRBV28 and J usage is TRBJ1-1, with 9 positions matching TRBD1. Germline CDR1 reads MDHEN; CDR2 reads SYDVKM. V lost 4 bases, J lost 3 bases, and 3 bases stayed unmatched. This CDR3 is 14 amino acids long. CDR3 sequence reads: CASSSRQGDTEAFF. Here the CDR3 DNA reads TGTGCCAGCAGTTCCCGACAGGGGGACACTGAAGCTTTCTTT.

This chain connects TRBV9 to TRBJ1-3; D unresolved. V was cut by 0 bases and J by 0 bases, with 13 bases left in between. CDR1 is SGDLS and CDR2 is YYNGEE in the germline V gene. The CDR3 is 17 amino acids. The CDR3 DNA reads TGTGCCAGCAGCGTAGAACCGAGACTAAACTCTGGAAACACCATATATTTT. It specifies CASSVEPRLNSGNTIYF.

This clone was recorded at least ten times. The J gene is TRBJ1-4, the V gene TRBV28, with TRBD1 as a possible D gene (5 bases). V lost 8 bases and J lost 8, with 12 bases in between. There are 12 residues in the CDR3. Looked up from germline, CDR1 is MDHEN and CDR2 is SYDVKM. DNA of the CDR3: TGTGCCAGCGGAGACAGTAGGGAAAAACTGTTTTTT. It codes for CASGDSREKLFF.

The chain combines TRBV28 with TRBJ1-1; D is uncertain. CDR3 length: 14 residues. Germline-derived CDR1 and CDR2 are MDHEN and SYDVKM. V lost 5 bases to trimming and J lost 0 bases, with 10 bases between them. CDR3 loop: CASSGGPLNTEAFF. The DNA for the CDR3 is TGTGCCAGCAGTGGCGGGCCGTTGAACACTGAAGCTTTCTTT.

This rearrangement joins TRBV19 to TRBJ2-3; TRBD2 agrees at 7 bases. Germline CDR1 LNHDA, CDR2 SQIVND (reference sequence). CDR3 size: 13 residues. V lost 10 bases and J lost 4; bases outside the gene matches: 8. The CDR3 nucleotides are TGTGCCATCCGGGACTACATTTCAGATACGCAGTATTTT. It yields the protein CAIRDYISDTQYF.

This clone was seen more than once but under ten times. The V and J genes are TRBV7-9 and TRBJ2-2; TRBD1 agrees at 8 bases. J lost 4 bases, V lost 7 bases, and 8 bases had no gene match. CDR1 and CDR2 from the germline V gene are SEHNR and FQNEAQ (reference sequence). The CDR3 runs to 15 residues. The CDR3 sequence is CASNSRGQGTGELFF. CDR3 nucleotides: TGTGCCAGCAACTCCAGGGGGCAAGGCACCGGGGAGCTGTTTTTT.

The chain is built from TRBV6-5 and TRBJ2-7; 10 bases agree with TRBD2. J was trimmed by 3 bases and V by 7 bases; bases with no gene match: 3. Germline V CDR1 and CDR2: MNHEY, SVGAGI. CDR3 length: 13 amino acids. The CDR3 protein is CASTERGGYEQYF. CDR3 in DNA: TGTGCCAGCACGGAGCGGGGGGGCTACGAGCAGTACTTC.

The chain is built from TRBV27 and TRBJ1-1, with 7 bases identical to TRBD1. Trimming cost V 4 bases and J 4 bases; bases outside gene matches: 9. Germline V gene sequence: CDR1 MNHEY, CDR2 SMNVEV (reference sequence). This CDR3 has 15 amino acids. CDR3 sequence reads: CASSSSTGRTTEAFF. Written as DNA, the CDR3 is TGTGCCAGCAGTTCCTCGACAGGGAGGACCACTGAAGCTTTCTTT.

The chain carries TRBV4-2 and TRBJ2-5, with 7 bases lining up with TRBD2. Germline CDR1 LGHNA, CDR2 YNFKEQ. CDR3 size: 18 residues. The V and J ends lost 0 bases and 5 bases, in that order; junction bases with no gene match: 15. For the CDR3, the DNA is TGTGCCAGCAGCCAAGATCTGTGGTATTTGTCGCGGGGGGAGACCCAGTACTTC. Its translation is CASSQDLWYLSRGETQYF.

The V gene is TRBV20-1, the J gene TRBJ2-3, with 10 bases fitting TRBD2. This CDR3 has 16 residues. The V segment lost 4 bases and the J segment 15 bases; nucleotides outside the gene matches: 22. In germline, CDR1 is DFQATT, CDR2 SNEGSKA (reference sequence). The CDR3 is CSATDGRTSGSIFQYF. In DNA form, the CDR3 reads TGCAGTGCTACTGACGGCCGGACTAGCGGCTCCATCTTTCAATATTTT.

The chain recombines TRBV3-1 (or the pseudogene TRBV3-2) with TRBJ2-2; a possible D gene is TRBD2 (6 bases). V gave up 3 bases and J gave up 3 bases, with 11 bases separating them. Germline-derived CDR1 and CDR2 are LGHDT and YNNKEL (reference sequence). The CDR3 is 15 residues long. Here the CDR3 DNA reads TGTGCCAGCAGCCAGAGGAGGGCGGACACCGGGGAGCTGTTTTTT. It is translated as CASSQRRADTGELFF.

CDR3 nucleotides: TGTGCCAGCAGTAGATTTCCCCCCCGGGACAATGAGCAGTTCTTC. Residues: CASSRFPPRDNEQFF. V gene TRBV27 combines with J gene TRBJ2-1; D gene ambiguous. Between the trimmed V and J ends, which lost 5 bases and 5 bases, there was a span of 16 bases. The CDR3 runs 15 residues. Looked up from germline, CDR1 is MNHEY and CDR2 is SMNVEV (reference sequence).

The rearrangement uses TRBV7-3 and TRBJ2-1, with D unclear. Per germline, CDR1 SGHTA and CDR2 FQGTGA. The V and J ends lost 2 bases and 3 bases respectively, with 8 bases between them. The CDR3 extends over 14 amino acids. The CDR3 protein is CASSLLPSYNEQFF. In DNA, the CDR3 is TGTGCCAGCAGCTTACTGCCTAGCTACAATGAGCAGTTCTTC.

The chain links TRBV19 to TRBJ1-1, with D uncertain. Trimming shortened V by 6 bases and J by 8 bases, and 13 bases separated the two germline ends. There are 12 residues in the CDR3. Germline V gene lookup returns CDR1 LNHDA and CDR2 SQIVND (reference sequence). DNA of the CDR3: TGTGCCAGTAGCACGCACCGGGTCGAAGCTTTCTTT. It is translated as CASSTHRVEAFF.

The genes are TRBV9 and TRBJ1-1; possible D gene TRBD1, 6 bases. The CDR3 loop spans 14 amino acids. V was pared by 3 bases and J by 0 bases, with 9 bases between. Germline CDR1 reads SGDLS; CDR2 reads YYNGEE. CDR3 sequence reads: CASSETGMNTEAFF. DNA for the CDR3: TGTGCCAGCAGCGAAACAGGGATGAACACTGAAGCTTTCTTT. The full variable domain, rest sourced from reference TRBV9 and TRBJ1-1, is DSGVTQTPKHLITATGQRVTLRCSPRSGDLSVYWYQQSLDQGLQFLIQYYNGEERAKGNILERFSAQQFPDLHSELNLSSLELGDSALYFCASSETGMNTEAFFGQGTRLTVV.